This TCR beta chain was sequenced during a study of shared clonotypes between healthy human individuals. TCRdb's table, derived via immunoSEQ multiplex PCR, lists solely in-frame clones and lacks some. The sample has millions of clones; approximately 94% are singletons. The sample was naive CD4+ T cells sorted from blood. Subset denoted: CD45RA+ positively selected. The clonotype was recovered from a man between 18 and 29 years old in good health.

CDR3 DNA: TGTGCCAGCAGTTACACCTCCGGGCCCCATGGGGGCTACACCTTC. Amino acid sequence: CASSYTSGPHGGYTF. The chain uses TRBV6-5 and TRBJ1-2, with unresolved D. The CDR3 is made up of 15 amino acids. The V gene lost 2 bases and the J gene lost 8 bases, with 18 bases spanning the gap. Germline-derived CDR1 and CDR2 are MNHEY and SVGAGI.